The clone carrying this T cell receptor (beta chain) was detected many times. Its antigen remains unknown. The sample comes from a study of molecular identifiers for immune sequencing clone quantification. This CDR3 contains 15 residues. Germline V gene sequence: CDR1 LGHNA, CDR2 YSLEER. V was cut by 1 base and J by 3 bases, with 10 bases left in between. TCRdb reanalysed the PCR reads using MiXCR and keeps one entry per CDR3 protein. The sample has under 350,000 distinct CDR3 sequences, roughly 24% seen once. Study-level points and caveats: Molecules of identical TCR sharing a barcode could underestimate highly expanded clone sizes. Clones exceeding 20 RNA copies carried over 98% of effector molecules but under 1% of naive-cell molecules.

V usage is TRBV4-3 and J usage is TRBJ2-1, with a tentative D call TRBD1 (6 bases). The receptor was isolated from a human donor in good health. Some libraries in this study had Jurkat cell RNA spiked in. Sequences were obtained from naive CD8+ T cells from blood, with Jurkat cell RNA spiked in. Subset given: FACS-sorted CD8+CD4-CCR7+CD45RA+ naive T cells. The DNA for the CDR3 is TGCGCCAGCAGCCAAGCCAGGGGCCGCTACAATGAGCAGTTCTTC. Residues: CASSQARGRYNEQFF.